The 8 T cell receptor beta chains reported below all come from one sample, sequenced in a study of neurological immune-mediated disorders. TCRdb processed the 5' RACE reads anew with MiXCR; each CDR3 protein has one entry. The repertoire holds some 100,000 distinct CDR3 sequences, with roughly an eighth as singletons. Time point indicated: longitudinal time-point 2. The sample taken for sequencing was PBMCs. The receptors were gathered from a female donor with HTLV-1-associated myelopathy (HAM/TSP).

This clonotype was picked up a small number of times. The V and J genes are TRBV7-3 and TRBJ2-6; no definite D call. Germline loops: CDR1 SGHTA, CDR2 FQGTGA. The CDR3 is made up of 17 amino acids. V lost 4 bases to trimming and J lost 1 base, with 14 bases between them. This CDR3 is CASSSHSGRSGANVLTF. The DNA of the CDR3 is TGTGCCAGCAGCTCACACAGTGGACGGTCTGGGGCCAACGTCCTGACTTTC.

This clonotype was counted only a few times. The CDR3 DNA is TGTGCCAGCAGCCCCCTACTAGGGGGCGATGGCTACACCTTC. The encoded protein is CASSPLLGGDGYTF. This sequence joins TRBV9 and TRBJ1-2; 7 bases align to TRBD1. The CDR3 runs 14 residues. Trimming at V came to 4 bases and at J to 6 bases, leaving 9 bases not matched to a gene. Germline CDR1 is SGDLS and CDR2 is YYNGEE.

The V gene is TRBV5-1, the J gene TRBJ2-6, with D perhaps TRBD1 or TRBD2 (5 bases each). This CDR3 is built from 17 residues. Germline loops: CDR1 SGHRS, CDR2 YFSETQ. Trimming took 4 bases from V and 3 from J, leaving 17 bases between them. Here the CDR3 DNA reads TGCGCCAGCAGCAAGGCGAGGGGAACAGATGGGGCCAACGTCCTGACTTTC. This gives the protein CASSKARGTDGANVLTF.

This clonotype appeared many times. The gene calls are TRBV18 and TRBJ2-7; D call uncertain. Germline CDR1 is KGHSH and CDR2 is LQKENI. The V and J ends lost 6 bases and 0 bases respectively, with 9 bases between them. The CDR3 has 13 residues. DNA of the CDR3: TGTGCCAGCTCCCCAGCAAGCTCCTACGAGCAGTACTTC. Its protein product is CASSPASSYEQYF.

This clonotype came up many times. The rearrangement joins TRBV18 to TRBJ1-1; D may be TRBD1 (5 bases). This CDR3 has 15 amino acids. Trimming removed 0 bases from V and 4 bases from J, with 12 bases in between. Germline values: CDR1 KGHSH, CDR2 LQKENI. In DNA, the CDR3 is TGTGCCAGCTCACCACCTGGTTCGGGGGTCACTGAAGCTTTCTTT. Its protein product is CASSPPGSGVTEAFF.

The chain carries TRBV4-1 and TRBJ2-7; D unresolved. Per germline, CDR1 MGHRA and CDR2 YSYEKL. CDR3 length: 14 residues. Trimming pared 0 bases from V and 2 bases from J, leaving 8 bases between. CDR3 nucleotide sequence: TGCGCCAGCAGCCAAGAGGCATTCGCCTACGAGCAGTACTTC. Encoded protein: CASSQEAFAYEQYF.

There are many counts of this clonotype. This chain links TRBV12-3 or TRBV12-4 with TRBJ2-7, with D perhaps assigned TRBD1 or TRBD2 (5 bases each). The CDR3 consists of 14 residues. V lost 3 bases and J 0 bases, leaving 9 bases between the germline ends. CDR3 sequence reads: CASSLGVLSYEQYF. The DNA for the CDR3 is TGTGCCAGCAGTTTGGGGGTCCTCTCCTACGAGCAGTACTTC.

This clonotype was recorded at least ten times. The J gene is TRBJ1-1, the V gene TRBV20-1; possibly TRBD1 for D (5 bases). The V end was cut by 0 bases, the J end by 0 bases, with 8 bases between. Germline V CDR1 and CDR2: DFQATT, SNEGSKA (reference sequence). The length of the CDR3 is 14 residues. This CDR3 reads CSAREWTMNTEAFF. The CDR3 DNA reads as TGCAGTGCTAGAGAATGGACAATGAACACTGAAGCTTTCTTT.